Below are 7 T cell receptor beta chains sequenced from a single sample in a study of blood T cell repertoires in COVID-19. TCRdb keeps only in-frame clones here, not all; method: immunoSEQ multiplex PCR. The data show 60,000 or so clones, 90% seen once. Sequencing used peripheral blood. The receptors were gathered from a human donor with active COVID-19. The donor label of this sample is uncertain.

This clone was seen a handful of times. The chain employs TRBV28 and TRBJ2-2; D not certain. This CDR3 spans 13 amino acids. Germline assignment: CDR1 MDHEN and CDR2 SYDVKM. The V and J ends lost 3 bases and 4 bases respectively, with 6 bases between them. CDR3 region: CASSFEVTGELFF. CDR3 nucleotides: TGTGCCAGCAGTTTCGAGGTCACCGGGGAGCTGTTTTTT.

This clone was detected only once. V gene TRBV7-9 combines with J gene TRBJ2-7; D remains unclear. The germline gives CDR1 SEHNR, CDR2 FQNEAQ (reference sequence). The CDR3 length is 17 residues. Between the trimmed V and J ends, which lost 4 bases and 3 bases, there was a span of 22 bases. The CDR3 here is CASSSSLGAQYSYEQYV. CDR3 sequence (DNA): TGTGCCAGCAGCTCGTCCTTAGGTGCCCAATACAGCTACGAGCAGTACGTC.

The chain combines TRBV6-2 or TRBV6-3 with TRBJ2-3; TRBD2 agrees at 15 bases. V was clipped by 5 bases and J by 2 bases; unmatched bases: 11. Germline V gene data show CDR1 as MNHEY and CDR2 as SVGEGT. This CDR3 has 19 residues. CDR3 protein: CASSTGLAGGSLHTDTQYF. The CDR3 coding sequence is TGTGCCAGCAGTACCGGACTAGCGGGGGGGTCTTTGCACACAGATACGCAGTATTTT.

The DNA of the CDR3 is TGTGCCAGCAGTTTGGCTAGCGGGGGCCCCCACGAGCAGTACTTC. This translates into CASSLASGGPHEQYF. The rearrangement joins TRBV27 to TRBJ2-7, with TRBD2 matching over 10 bases. Germline CDR1 and CDR2: MNHEY and SMNVEV (reference sequence). J lost 5 bases, V lost 3 bases, and 7 bases had no gene match. This CDR3 has 15 amino acids.

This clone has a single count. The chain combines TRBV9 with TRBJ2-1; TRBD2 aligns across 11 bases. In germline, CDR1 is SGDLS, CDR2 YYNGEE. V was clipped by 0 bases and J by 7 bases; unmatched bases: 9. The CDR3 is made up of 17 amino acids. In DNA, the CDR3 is TGTGCCAGCAGCGTAGCCCCCGGACTAGCGGGTGGGAATGAGCAGTTCTTC. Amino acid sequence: CASSVAPGLAGGNEQFF.

The CDR3 reads CASSVGGAGGYYGYTF. In nucleotides, the CDR3 is TGTGCCAGCAGCGTAGGGGGAGCAGGGGGTTACTATGGCTACACCTTC. The chain is built from TRBV9 and TRBJ1-2, with TRBD1 matching over 7 bases. The germline V gene encodes CDR1 SGDLS and CDR2 YYNGEE. This CDR3 is built from 16 residues. Trimming at V came to 0 bases and at J to 3 bases, leaving 8 bases not matched to a gene.

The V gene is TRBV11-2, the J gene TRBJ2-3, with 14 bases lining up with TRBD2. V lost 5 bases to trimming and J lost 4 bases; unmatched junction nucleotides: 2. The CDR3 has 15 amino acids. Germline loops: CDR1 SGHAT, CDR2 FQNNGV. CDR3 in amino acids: CASSRLAGGPDTQYF. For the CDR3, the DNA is TGTGCCAGCAGCCGACTAGCGGGGGGGCCAGATACGCAGTATTTT. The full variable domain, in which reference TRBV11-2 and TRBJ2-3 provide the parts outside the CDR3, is EAGVAQSPRYKIIEKRQSVAFWCNPISGHATLYWYQQILGQGPKLLIQFQNNGVVDDSQLPKDRFSAERLKGVDSTLKIQPAKLEDSAVYLCASSRLAGGPDTQYFGPGTRLTVL.